This TCR beta chain was recorded in a study of blood T cell repertoires in COVID-19. V lost 8 bases to trimming and J lost 2 bases, with 16 bases between them. The CDR3 runs to 14 residues. The germline CDR1 and CDR2 sequences are MNHEY and SVGAGI. A single count supports this clone. The table came from immunoSEQ multiplex PCR; TCRdb's copy has only in-frame clones and leaves some out. The sample has approximately 80,000 clones; 77% are singletons. This clonotype was obtained from a human donor in a cohort sampled during active COVID-19. The chain links TRBV6-5 to TRBJ2-7, with a possible D match to TRBD1 (5 bases). Sequenced material: peripheral blood. The CDR3 nucleotides read TGTGCCAGCCAGCAGTCCACAGGAACCTACGAGCAGTACTTC. Its protein product is CASQQSTGTYEQYF.